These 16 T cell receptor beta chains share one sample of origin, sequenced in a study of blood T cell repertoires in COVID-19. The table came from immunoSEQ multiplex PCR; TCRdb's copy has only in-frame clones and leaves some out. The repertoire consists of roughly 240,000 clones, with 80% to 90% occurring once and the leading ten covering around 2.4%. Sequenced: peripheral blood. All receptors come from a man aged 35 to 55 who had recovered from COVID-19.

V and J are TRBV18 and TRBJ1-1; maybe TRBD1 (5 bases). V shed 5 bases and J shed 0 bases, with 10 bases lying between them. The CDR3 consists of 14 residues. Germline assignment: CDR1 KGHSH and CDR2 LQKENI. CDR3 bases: TGTGCCAGCTCATTCAACAGGATGAACACTGAAGCTTTCTTT. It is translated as CASSFNRMNTEAFF.

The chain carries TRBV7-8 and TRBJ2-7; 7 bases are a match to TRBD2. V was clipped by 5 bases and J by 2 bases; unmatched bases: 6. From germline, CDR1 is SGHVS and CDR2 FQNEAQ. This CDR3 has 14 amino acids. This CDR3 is CASSPIGGTYEQYF. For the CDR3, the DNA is TGTGCCAGCAGCCCCATCGGGGGGACCTACGAGCAGTACTTC.

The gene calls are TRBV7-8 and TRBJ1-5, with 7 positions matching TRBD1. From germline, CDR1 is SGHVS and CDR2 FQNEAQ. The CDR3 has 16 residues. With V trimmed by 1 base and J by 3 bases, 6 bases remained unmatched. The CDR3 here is CASSLGTGVYNQPQHF. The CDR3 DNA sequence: TGTGCCAGCAGCTTAGGAACAGGGGTTTACAATCAGCCCCAGCATTTT.

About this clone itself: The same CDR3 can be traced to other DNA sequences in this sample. CDR3 nucleotide sequence: TGTGCCAGCAGCTTGAAATGGGGCGGCGGGGAGCTGTTTTTT. Translation: CASSLKWGGGELFF. The chain has TRBV7-2 and TRBJ2-2, with D maybe TRBD1 (5 bases). Trimming shortened V by 3 bases and J by 7 bases, and 12 bases separated the two germline ends. CDR3 length: 14 amino acids. CDR1 SGHTA and CDR2 FQGNSA come from the germline V gene.

The CDR3 nucleotides are TGTGCCAGCAGCGCTAACCGGGGGAAGCAGTTCTTC. This encodes CASSANRGKQFF. This chain joins TRBV9 and TRBJ2-1; TRBD2 is a possible D gene (6 bases). V was pared by 3 bases and J by 11 bases, with 12 bases between. Germline values: CDR1 SGDLS, CDR2 YYNGEE. The CDR3 totals 12 residues.

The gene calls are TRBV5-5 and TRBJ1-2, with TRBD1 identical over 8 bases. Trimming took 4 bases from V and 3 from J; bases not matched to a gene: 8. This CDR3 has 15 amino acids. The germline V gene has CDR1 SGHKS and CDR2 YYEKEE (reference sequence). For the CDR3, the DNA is TGTGCCAGCAGCGGGCGGGACAGGCCTTACTATGGCTACACCTTC. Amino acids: CASSGRDRPYYGYTF.

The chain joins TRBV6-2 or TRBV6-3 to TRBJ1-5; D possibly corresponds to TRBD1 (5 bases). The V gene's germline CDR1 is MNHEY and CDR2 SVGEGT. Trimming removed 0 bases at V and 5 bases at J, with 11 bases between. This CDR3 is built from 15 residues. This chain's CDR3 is CASSYSLTAYQPQHF. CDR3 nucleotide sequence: TGTGCCAGCAGTTACTCGCTGACAGCCTATCAGCCCCAGCATTTT.

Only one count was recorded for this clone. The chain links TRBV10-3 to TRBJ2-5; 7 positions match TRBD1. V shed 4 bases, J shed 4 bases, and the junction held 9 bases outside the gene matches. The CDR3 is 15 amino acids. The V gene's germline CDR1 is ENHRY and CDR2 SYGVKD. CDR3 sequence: CAISAGTVEGETQYF. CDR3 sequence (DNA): TGTGCCATCAGTGCTGGGACAGTGGAAGGAGAGACCCAGTACTTC.

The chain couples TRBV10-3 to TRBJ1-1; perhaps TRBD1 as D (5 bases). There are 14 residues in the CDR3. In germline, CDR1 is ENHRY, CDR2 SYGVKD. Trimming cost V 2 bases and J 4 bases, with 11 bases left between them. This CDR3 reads CAISERGGRTEAFF. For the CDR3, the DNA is TGTGCCATCAGTGAGCGCGGGGGTCGCACTGAAGCTTTCTTT.

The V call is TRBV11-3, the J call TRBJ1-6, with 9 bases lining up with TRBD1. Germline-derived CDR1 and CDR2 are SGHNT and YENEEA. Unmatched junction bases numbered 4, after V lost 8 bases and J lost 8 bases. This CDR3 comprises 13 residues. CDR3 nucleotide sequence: TGTGCCAGCGGATGGGACAGGGATTCACCCCTCCACTTT. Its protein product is CASGWDRDSPLHF.

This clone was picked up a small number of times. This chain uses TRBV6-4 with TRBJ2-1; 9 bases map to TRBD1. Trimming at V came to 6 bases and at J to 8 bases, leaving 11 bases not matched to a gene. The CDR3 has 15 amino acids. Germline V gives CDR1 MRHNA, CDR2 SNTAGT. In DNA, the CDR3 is TGTGCCAGCAGCGGTGGGACAGGGTGGGAATATGAGCAGTTCTTC. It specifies CASSGGTGWEYEQFF.

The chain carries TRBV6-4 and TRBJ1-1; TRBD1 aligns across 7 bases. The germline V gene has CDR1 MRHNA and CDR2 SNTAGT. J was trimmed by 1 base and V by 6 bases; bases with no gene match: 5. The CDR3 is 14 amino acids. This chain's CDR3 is CASRSDRTNTEAFF. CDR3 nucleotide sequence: TGTGCCAGCAGATCGGACAGGACGAACACTGAAGCTTTCTTT.

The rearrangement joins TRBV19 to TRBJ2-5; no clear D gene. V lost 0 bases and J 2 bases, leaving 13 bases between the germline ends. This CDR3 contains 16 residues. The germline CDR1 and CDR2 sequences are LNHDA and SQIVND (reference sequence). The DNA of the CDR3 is TGTGCCAGTAGTATAGATCCAGAACTAATACAAGAGACCCAGTACTTC. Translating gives CASSIDPELIQETQYF. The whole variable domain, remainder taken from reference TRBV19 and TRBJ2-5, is DGGITQSPKYLFRKEGQNVTLSCEQNLNHDAMYWYRQDPGQGLRLIYYSQIVNDFQKGDIAEGYSVSREKKESFPLTVTSAQKNPTAFYLCASSIDPELIQETQYFGPGTRLLVL.

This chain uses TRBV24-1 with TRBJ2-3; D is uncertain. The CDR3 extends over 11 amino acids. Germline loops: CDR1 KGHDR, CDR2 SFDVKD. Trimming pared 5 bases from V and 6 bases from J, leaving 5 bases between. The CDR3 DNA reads TGTGCCACCAGTGTCGCGGATACGCAGTATTTT. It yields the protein CATSVADTQYF.

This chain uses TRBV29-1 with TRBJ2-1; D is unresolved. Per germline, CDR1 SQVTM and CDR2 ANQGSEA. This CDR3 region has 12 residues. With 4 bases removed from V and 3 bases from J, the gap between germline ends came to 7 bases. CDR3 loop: CSVGQVYNEQFF. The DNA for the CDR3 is TGCAGCGTTGGGCAAGTCTACAATGAGCAGTTCTTC.

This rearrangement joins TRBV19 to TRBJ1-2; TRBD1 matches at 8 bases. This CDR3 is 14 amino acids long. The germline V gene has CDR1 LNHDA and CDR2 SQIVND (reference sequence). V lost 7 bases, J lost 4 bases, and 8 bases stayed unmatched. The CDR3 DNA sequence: TGTGCCAGTAACCTTGGACAGGGAAGCTATGGCTACACCTTC. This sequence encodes CASNLGQGSYGYTF.